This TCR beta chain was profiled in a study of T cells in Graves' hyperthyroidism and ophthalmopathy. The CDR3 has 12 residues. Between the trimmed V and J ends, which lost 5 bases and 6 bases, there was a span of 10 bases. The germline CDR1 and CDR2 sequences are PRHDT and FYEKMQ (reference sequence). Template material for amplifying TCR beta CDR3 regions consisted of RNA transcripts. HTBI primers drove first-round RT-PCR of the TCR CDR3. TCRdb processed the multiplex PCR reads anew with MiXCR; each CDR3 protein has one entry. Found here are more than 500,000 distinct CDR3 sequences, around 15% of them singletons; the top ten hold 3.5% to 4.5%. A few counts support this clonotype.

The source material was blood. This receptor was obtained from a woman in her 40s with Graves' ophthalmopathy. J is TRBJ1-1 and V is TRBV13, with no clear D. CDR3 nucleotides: TGTGCCAGCAGCCTCTTCCCCGCTGAAGCTTTCTTT. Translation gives CASSLFPAEAFF.